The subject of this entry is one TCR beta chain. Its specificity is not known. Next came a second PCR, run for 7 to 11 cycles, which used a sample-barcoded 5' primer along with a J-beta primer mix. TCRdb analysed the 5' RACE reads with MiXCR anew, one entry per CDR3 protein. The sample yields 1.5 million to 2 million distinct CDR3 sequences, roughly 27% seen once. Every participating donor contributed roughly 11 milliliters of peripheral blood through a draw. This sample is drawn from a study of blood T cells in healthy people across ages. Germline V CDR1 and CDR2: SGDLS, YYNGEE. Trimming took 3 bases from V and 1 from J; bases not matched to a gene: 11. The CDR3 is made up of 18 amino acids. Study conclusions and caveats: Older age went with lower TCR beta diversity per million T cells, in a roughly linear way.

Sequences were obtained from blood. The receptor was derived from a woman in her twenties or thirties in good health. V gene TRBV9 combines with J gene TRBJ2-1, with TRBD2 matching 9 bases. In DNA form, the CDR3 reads TGTGCCAGCAGCGCCGGAACTTTAGCGGGAGCGTCCTACAATGAGCAGTTCTTC. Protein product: CASSAGTLAGASYNEQFF.